There are a few counts of the clone carrying this TCR beta chain. The sample is drawn from a study of blood T cell repertoires in COVID-19. Study context: PBMCs, B-cell-depleted T cells, or T cells were the source of the cDNA or gDNA that made up the material.

Profiling relied on immunoSEQ multiplex PCR, and the TCRdb table lists in-frame clones only, not all of them. This sample has approximately 150,000 clones, with around nine tenths found just once. Germline values: CDR1 MNHNS, CDR2 SASEGT. This CDR3 is built from 14 residues. V was pared by 3 bases and J by 7 bases, with 15 bases between. This TCR derives from a woman older than 75 with COVID-19, enrolled during active disease. V and J are TRBV6-1 and TRBJ1-2, with D maybe TRBD1 (5 bases). Material: peripheral blood. CDR3 protein: CASSDWQGFSGYTF. Written as DNA, the CDR3 is TGTGCCAGCAGTGATTGGCAGGGTTTTAGTGGCTACACCTTC.